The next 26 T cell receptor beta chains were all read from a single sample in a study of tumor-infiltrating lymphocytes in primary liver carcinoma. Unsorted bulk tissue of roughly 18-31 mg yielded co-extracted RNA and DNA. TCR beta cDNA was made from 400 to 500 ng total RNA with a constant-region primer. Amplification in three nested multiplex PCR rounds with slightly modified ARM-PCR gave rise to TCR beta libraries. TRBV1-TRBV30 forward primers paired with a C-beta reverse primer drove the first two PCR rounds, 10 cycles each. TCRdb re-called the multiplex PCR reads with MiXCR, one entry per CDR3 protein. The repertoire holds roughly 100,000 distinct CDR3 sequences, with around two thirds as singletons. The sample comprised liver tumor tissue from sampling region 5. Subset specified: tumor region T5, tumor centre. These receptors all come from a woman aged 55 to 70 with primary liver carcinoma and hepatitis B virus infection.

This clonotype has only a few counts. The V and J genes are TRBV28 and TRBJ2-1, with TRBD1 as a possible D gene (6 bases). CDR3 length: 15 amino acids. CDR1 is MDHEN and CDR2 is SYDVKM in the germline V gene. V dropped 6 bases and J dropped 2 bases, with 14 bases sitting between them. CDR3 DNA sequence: TGTGCCAGCAGCCCCGCCAGGGGAACCTACAATGAGCAGTTCTTC. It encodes CASSPARGTYNEQFF.

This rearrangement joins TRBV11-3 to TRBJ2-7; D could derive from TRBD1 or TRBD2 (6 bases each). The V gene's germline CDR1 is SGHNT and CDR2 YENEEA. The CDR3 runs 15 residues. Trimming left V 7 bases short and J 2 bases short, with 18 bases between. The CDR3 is CASIPRGAEPYEQYF. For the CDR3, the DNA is TGTGCCAGCATCCCGAGGGGGGCTGAACCCTACGAGCAGTACTTC. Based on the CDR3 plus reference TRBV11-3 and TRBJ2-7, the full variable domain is EAGVVQSPRYKIIEKKQPVAFWCNPISGHNTLYWYLQNLGQGPELLIRYENEEAVDDSQLPKDRFSAERLKGVDSTLKIQPAELGDSAVYLCASIPRGAEPYEQYFGPGTRLTVT.

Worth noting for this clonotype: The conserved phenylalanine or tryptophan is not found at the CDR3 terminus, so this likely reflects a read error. CDR3 in amino acids: CASSQWGRGSGRYTI. The CDR3 DNA reads TGTGCCAGCAGCCAGTGGGGCAGGGGTAGTGGGCGCTACACCATC. The chain combines TRBV28 with TRBJ1-2; TRBD1 is a possible D gene (6 bases). Trimming took 6 bases from V and 9 from J, leaving 23 bases between them. The CDR3 length is 15 residues. Per the germline V gene, CDR1 is MDHEN and CDR2 is SYDVKM.

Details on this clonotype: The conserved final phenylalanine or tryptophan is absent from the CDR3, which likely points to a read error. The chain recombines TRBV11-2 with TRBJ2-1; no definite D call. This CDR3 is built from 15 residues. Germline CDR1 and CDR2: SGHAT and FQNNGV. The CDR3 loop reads CASRLEVGSIGEQFI. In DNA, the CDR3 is TGTGCCAGCAGATTAGAGGTAGGAAGTATCGGTGAGCAGTTCATC.

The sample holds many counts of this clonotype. CDR3 coding DNA: TGCAGCGTTGATCTGCTCATGAACACTGAAGCTTTCTTT. The encoded protein is CSVDLLMNTEAFF. The chain employs TRBV29-1 and TRBJ1-1; no clear D gene. Trimming took 3 bases from V and 0 from J, leaving 8 bases between them. The germline V gene encodes CDR1 SQVTM and CDR2 ANQGSEA. The CDR3 loop spans 13 amino acids.

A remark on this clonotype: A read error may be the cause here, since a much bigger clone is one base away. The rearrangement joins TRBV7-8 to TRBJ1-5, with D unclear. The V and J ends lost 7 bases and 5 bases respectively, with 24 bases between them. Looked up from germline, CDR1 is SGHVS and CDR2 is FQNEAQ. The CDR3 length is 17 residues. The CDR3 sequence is CASTKTFKTPRDQPQHF. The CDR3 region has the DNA TGTGCCAGCACCAAAACGTTCAAAACTCCGCGGGATCAGCCCCAGCATTTT.

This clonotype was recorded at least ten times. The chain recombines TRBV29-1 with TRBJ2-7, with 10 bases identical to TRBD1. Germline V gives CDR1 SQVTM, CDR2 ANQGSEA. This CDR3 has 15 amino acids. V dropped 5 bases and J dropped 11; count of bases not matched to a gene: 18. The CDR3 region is CSVTGTGVSLRMEYF. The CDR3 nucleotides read TGCAGCGTTACCGGGACAGGGGTTTCCCTAAGAATGGAGTACTTC.

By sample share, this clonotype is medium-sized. The CDR3 loop is CASTPLAGNIQYF. For the CDR3, the DNA is TGTGCCAGCACCCCGCTAGCGGGAAACATTCAGTACTTC. This chain connects TRBV11-1 to TRBJ2-4; 8 bases line up with TRBD2. Germline V CDR1 and CDR2: SGHAT, FQDESV (reference sequence). This CDR3 comprises 13 residues. Unmatched junction bases numbered 5, after V lost 7 bases and J lost 6 bases.

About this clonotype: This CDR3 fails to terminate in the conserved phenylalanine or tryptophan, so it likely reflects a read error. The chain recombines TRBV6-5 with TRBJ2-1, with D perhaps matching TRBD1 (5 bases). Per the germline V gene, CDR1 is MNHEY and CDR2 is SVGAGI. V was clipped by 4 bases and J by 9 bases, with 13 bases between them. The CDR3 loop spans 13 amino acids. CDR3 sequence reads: CASSLGHISEQFL. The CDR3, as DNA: TGTGCCAGCAGTTTGGGGCACATCAGTGAGCAGTTCCTC.

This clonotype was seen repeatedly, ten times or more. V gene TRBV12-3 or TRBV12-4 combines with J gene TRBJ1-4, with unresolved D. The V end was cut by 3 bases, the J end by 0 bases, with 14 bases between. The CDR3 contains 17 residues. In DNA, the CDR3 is TGTGCCAGCAGTTTTTCACCCACTTTCGCAACTAATGAAAAACTGTTTTTT. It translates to CASSFSPTFATNEKLFF.

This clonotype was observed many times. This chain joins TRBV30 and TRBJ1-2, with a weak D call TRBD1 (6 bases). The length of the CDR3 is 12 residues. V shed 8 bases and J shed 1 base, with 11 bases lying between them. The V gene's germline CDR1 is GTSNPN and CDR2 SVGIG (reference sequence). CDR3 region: CARYRVNYGYTF. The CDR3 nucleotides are TGTGCCAGATACAGGGTTAACTATGGCTACACCTTC.

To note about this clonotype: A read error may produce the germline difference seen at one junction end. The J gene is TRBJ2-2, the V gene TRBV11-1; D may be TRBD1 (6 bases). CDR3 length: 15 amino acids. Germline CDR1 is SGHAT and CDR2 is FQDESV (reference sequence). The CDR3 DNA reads TGTGCCAGCAGCTTAGGAGGGACACACACCGGGGAGCTGCATTTT. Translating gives CASSLGGTHTGELHF.

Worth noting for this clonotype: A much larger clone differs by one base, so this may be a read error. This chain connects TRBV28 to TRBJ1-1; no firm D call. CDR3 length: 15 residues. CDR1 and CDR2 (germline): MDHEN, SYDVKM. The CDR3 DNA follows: TGTGTCAGCAGTTTAGGGCAGAGCGGGAACACTGAAGCTTTCTTT. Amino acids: CVSSLGQSGNTEAFF. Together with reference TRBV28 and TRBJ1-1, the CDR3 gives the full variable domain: DVKVTQSSRYLVKRTGEKVFLECVQDMDHENMFWYRQDPGLGLRLIYFSYDVKMKEKGDIPEGYSVSREKKERFSLILESASTNQTSMYLCVSSLGQSGNTEAFFGQGTRLTVV.

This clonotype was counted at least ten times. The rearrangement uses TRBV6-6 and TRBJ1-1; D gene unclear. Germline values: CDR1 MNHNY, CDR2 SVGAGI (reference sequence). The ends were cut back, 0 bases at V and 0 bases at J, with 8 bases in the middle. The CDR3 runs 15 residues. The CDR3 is CASSYSAALNTEAFF. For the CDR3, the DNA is TGTGCCAGCAGTTACTCTGCAGCCCTGAACACTGAAGCTTTCTTT.

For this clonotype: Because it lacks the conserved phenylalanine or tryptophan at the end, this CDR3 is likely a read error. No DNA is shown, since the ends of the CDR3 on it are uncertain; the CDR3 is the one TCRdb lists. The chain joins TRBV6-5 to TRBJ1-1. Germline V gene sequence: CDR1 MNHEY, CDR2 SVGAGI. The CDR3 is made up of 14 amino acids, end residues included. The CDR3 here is CASSYSTGNTEVFL.

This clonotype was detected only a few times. For the CDR3, the DNA is TGTGCCAGCAGTTTGGACTCCCGCAATGAGCAGTTCTTC. It yields the protein CASSLDSRNEQFF. The chain joins TRBV28 to TRBJ2-1; D might be TRBD2 (5 bases). Per the germline V gene, CDR1 is MDHEN and CDR2 is SYDVKM. CDR3 length: 13 amino acids. V was cut by 3 bases and J by 6 bases, with 9 bases left in between.

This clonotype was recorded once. CDR3: CSDEGQGQNYGYTF. DNA of the CDR3: TGCAGTGATGAGGGACAGGGACAGAACTATGGCTACACCTTC. The chain joins TRBV29-1 to TRBJ1-2, with 9 bases identical to TRBD1. This CDR3 is built from 14 residues. Per the germline V gene, CDR1 is SQVTM and CDR2 is ANQGSEA. The full variable domain, with the rest looked up from reference TRBV29-1 and TRBJ1-2, is SAVISQKPSRDICQRGTSLTIQCQVDSQVTMMFWYRQQPGQSLTLIATANQGSEATYESGFVIDKFPISRPNLTFSTLTVSNMSPEDSSIYLCSDEGQGQNYGYTFGSGTRLTVV.

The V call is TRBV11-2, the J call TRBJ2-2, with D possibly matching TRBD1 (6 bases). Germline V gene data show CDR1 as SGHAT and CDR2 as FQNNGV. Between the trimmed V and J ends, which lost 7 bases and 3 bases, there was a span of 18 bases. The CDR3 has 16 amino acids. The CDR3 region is CASTRTGLLDTGELFF. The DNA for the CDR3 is TGTGCCAGCACCCGAACAGGGCTTCTGGACACCGGGGAGCTGTTTTTT.

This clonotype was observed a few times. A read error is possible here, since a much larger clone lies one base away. CDR3 nucleotide sequence: TGTGCCAGCAGTCCAGGCAGGGGGCAGTCCTACGAGCAGTACTTC. It codes for CASSPGRGQSYEQYF. This chain uses TRBV12-3 or TRBV12-4 with TRBJ2-7; TRBD1 matches at 8 bases. V trimming: 5 bases; J trimming: 1 base; junction bases outside the gene matches: 7. This CDR3 is built from 15 residues.

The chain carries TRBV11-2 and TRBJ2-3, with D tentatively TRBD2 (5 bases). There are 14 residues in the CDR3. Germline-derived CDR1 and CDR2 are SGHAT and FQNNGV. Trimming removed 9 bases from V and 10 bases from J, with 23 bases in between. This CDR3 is CASSVNVRLDPQYF. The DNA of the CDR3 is TGTGCCAGTAGCGTAAACGTACGGTTGGATCCGCAGTATTTT.

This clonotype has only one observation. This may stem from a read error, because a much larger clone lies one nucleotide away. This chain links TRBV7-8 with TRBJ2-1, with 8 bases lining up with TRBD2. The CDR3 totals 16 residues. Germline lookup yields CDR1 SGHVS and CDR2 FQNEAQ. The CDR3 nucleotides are TGTACCAGCAGCTACGGGGAAGCGGGAGCACGGCTTGAGCAGTTCTTC. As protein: CTSSYGEAGARLEQFF.

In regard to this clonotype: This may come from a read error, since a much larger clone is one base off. The CDR3 region is CTSSHLGPRAREKLFF. CDR3 DNA: TGTACCAGCAGCCACTTGGGACCCCGGGCGAGGGAAAAACTGTTTTTT. This sequence joins TRBV14 and TRBJ1-4, with TRBD1 as a possible D gene (5 bases). The length of the CDR3 is 16 residues. The germline V gene encodes CDR1 SGHDN and CDR2 FVKESK.

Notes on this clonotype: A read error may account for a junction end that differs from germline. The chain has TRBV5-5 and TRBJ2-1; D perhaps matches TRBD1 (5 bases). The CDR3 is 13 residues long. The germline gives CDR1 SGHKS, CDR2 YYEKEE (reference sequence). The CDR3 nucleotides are TGTGCCAGCAGCTTGGGACAGTACTATGAACAGTTCTTC. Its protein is CASSLGQYYEQFF.

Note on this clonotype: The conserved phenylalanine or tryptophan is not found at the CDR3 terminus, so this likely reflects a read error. The CDR3 DNA reads as TGTGCCTGCAGCTTAGGCGGAGGGCCAGGGGAGACCCAGTACTTA. Translating gives CACSLGGGPGETQYL. The rearrangement links TRBV11-3 to TRBJ2-5; D possibly corresponds to TRBD2 (6 bases). CDR1 and CDR2 (germline): SGHNT, YENEEA. The CDR3 runs to 15 residues.

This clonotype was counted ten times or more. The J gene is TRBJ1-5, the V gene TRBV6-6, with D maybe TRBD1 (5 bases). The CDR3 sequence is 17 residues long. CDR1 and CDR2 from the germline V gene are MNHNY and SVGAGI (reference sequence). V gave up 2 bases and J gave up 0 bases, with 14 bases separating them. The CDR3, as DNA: TGTGCCAGCAGTTACGGGGCAGCCAGTTATAGCAATCAGCCCCAGCATTTT. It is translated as CASSYGAASYSNQPQHF.

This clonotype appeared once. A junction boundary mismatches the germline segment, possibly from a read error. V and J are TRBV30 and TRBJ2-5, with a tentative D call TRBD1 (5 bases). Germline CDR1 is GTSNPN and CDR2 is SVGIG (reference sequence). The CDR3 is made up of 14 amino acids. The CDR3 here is CARSVFGAWETQYF. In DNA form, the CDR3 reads TGTGCCCGGAGTGTTTTTGGGGCTTGGGAGACCCAGTACTTC.